Listed below are T cell receptor beta chains from one sample, sequenced in a study of Ad26.COV2.S vaccination and SARS-CoV-2 variants. The repertoire was sequenced with immunoSEQ multiplex PCR; TCRdb's copy has only in-frame clones and lacks some. The sample records some 450,000 clones, about 90% being singletons. The sample was peripheral blood, taken in a trial of Ad26.COV2.S vaccine versus placebo. The receptors were gathered from a person aged 18-65 years who received the Ad26.COV2.S COVID-19 vaccine or a placebo. Both conserved end residues are trimmed from each CDR3.

TRBV5-1 ASSLGLAGSYEQY
TRBV5-1 ASSLSATNEKLF
TRBV6-6 ASIKTGAYEQY
TRBV19 ASSIAGTSGSLSYEQY
TRBV27 ASSPRLAGTGELF
TRBV9 ASSTRDTGELF
TRBV19 ASSLTTGYGYT
TRBV7-2 ASSSGPRGNQPQH
TRBV13 ASSLAQVEQY
TRBV29-1 STQGQGGSYEQY
TRBV6-5 ASSYHSGQRNTEAF
TRBV27 ARHKDIPNTGELF
TRBV6-2/TRBV6-3 ASSDLYPPTGAYGYT
TRBV9 ASSSLDSRSGNTIY
TRBV4-1 ASSQVGTAGNQPQH
TRBV6-5 ASTHGGEGYEQY
TRBV27 ASRRTVSYEQY
TRBV6-5 ASSSRNQPQH
TRBV7-9 ASSPGQGYEQY
TRBV19 ASKLAGYTDTQY
TRBV24-1 ATSDSSRTGELF
TRBV28 ASSYASSYEQY
TRBV28 ASGRVAGQETQY
TRBV5-5 ASSPQGQLYGYT
TRBV25-1 ASSEKGGTEAF